These T cell receptor beta chains were read from a single sample in a study of T cell responses to AZD1222 COVID-19 vaccine. Assay: immunoSEQ multiplex PCR; the TCRdb copy retains only in-frame clones and omits some. The sample contains some 120,000 clones, 80% to 90% of which appear only once. The sequencing here drew on peripheral blood, taken on day 0 of AZD1222 vaccination. The source is an adult in good health. Each CDR3 is given with its conserved first and last residue. Fields, in order: D gene, J gene, clone size, V gene, CDR3 DNA, CDR3 protein. The D gene is left open where the match is weak. Rows give clone size only sometimes, using once, few, many, or a class for an expanded clone.

D: -; J: TRBJ1-2; size: -; V: TRBV3-1/TRBV3-2; DNA: TGTGCCAGCAGCGGCAGGGTTGCGGACTATGGCTACACCTTC; CDR3: CASSGRVADYGYTF
D: -; J: TRBJ2-7; size: -; V: TRBV3-1/TRBV3-2; DNA: TGTGCCAGCAGCCAAGGGAGGGAGCAGTACTTC; CDR3: CASSQGREQYF
D: TRBD1; J: TRBJ1-2; size: -; V: TRBV4-1; DNA: TGCGCCAGCAGCCATCTACAGGGGGCGAAGGGCTACACCTTC; CDR3: CASSHLQGAKGYTF
D: -; J: TRBJ1-6; size: -; V: TRBV6-5; DNA: TGTGCCAGCAGTTACCAACTGGGCTGGAATAATTCACCCCTCCACTTT; CDR3: CASSYQLGWNNSPLHF
D: -; J: TRBJ2-3; size: -; V: TRBV5-1; DNA: TGCGCCAGCAGATCGGGGGGCCGCACAGATACGCAGTATTTT; CDR3: CASRSGGRTDTQYF
D: TRBD1; J: TRBJ2-5; size: -; V: TRBV3-1/TRBV3-2; DNA: TGTGCCAGCAGCCACTGGACAGGGGAAGAGACCCAGTACTTC; CDR3: CASSHWTGEETQYF
D: -; J: TRBJ1-2; size: -; V: TRBV11-2; DNA: TGTGCCAGCAGCTTAGCCCCAGCCAGTTTCTATGGCTACACCTTC; CDR3: CASSLAPASFYGYTF
D: TRBD2; J: TRBJ2-1; size: -; V: TRBV9; DNA: TGTGCCAGCAGCGTAGTAGGTAGCGGGTACTACAATGAGCAGTTCTTC; CDR3: CASSVVGSGYYNEQFF
D: -; J: TRBJ2-1; size: -; V: TRBV28; DNA: TGTGCCAGCAGTTCGCCTAGCCCGTACAATGAGCAGTTCTTC; CDR3: CASSSPSPYNEQFF
D: TRBD1; J: TRBJ1-6; size: -; V: TRBV19; DNA: TGTGCCAGTAGTGTCCGGGACAGTCCCAATTCGCCCCTCCACTTT; CDR3: CASSVRDSPNSPLHF
D: -; J: TRBJ2-3; size: -; V: TRBV7-2; DNA: TGTGCCAGCAGCTTAAAGCGCCGCACAGATACGCAGTATTTT; CDR3: CASSLKRRTDTQYF
D: TRBD1; J: TRBJ2-7; size: -; V: TRBV7-9; DNA: TGTGCCAGCAGCACCAGGACAGGGGGAGGGGAGCAGTACTTC; CDR3: CASSTRTGGGEQYF
D: -; J: TRBJ2-7; size: -; V: TRBV5-5; DNA: TGTGCCAGCAGCGCGGCGGACGGCTACGAGCAGTACTTC; CDR3: CASSAADGYEQYF
D: -; J: TRBJ2-7; size: -; V: TRBV19; DNA: TGTGCCAGTAGTAACCTGGACAGAACTTACGAGCAGTACTTC; CDR3: CASSNLDRTYEQYF
D: -; J: TRBJ1-2; size: -; V: TRBV2; DNA: TGTGCCAGCAGTGACAGATATGGCTACACCTTC; CDR3: CASSDRYGYTF
D: -; J: TRBJ1-2; size: once; V: TRBV27; DNA: TGTGCCAGCAGTTTTACTAACTATGGCTACACCTTC; CDR3: CASSFTNYGYTF
D: TRBD1; J: TRBJ1-5; size: -; V: TRBV7-8; DNA: TGTGCCAGCAGCTCAGACAGGGCCGTAGGACAGCCCCAGCATTTT; CDR3: CASSSDRAVGQPQHF
D: -; J: TRBJ1-2; size: -; V: TRBV5-5; DNA: TGTGCCAGCAGCTACCCCTCGGGACCGGAACTGAATGGCTACACCTTC; CDR3: CASSYPSGPELNGYTF
D: -; J: TRBJ2-7; size: -; V: TRBV6-2/TRBV6-3; DNA: TGTGCCAGCAGTTACACAAGGTACTACGAGCAGTACTTC; CDR3: CASSYTRYYEQYF
D: TRBD1; J: TRBJ1-1; size: -; V: TRBV4-1; DNA: TGCGCCAGCAGCCGGGACAGGGAGGGAACTGAAGCTTTCTTT; CDR3: CASSRDREGTEAFF
D: -; J: TRBJ2-1; size: -; V: TRBV12-5; DNA: TGTGCTAGTGGTTTGCAGGGGTACAATGAGCAGTTCTTC; CDR3: CASGLQGYNEQFF
D: -; J: TRBJ1-3; size: -; V: TRBV29-1; DNA: TGCAGCGTTGTGGGGACCGGGGGGCGAGCTGACAACACCATATATTTT; CDR3: CSVVGTGGRADNTIYF
D: -; J: TRBJ1-1; size: -; V: TRBV30; DNA: TGTGCCTGGAGTGTACGGGGGGGGATAAACACTGAAGCTTTCTTT; CDR3: CAWSVRGGINTEAFF
D: TRBD1; J: TRBJ1-2; size: -; V: TRBV28; DNA: TGTGCCAGCAGTCTTTGGGACAGCCTTAACTATGGCTACACCTTC; CDR3: CASSLWDSLNYGYTF
D: TRBD1; J: TRBJ1-1; size: -; V: TRBV7-3; DNA: TGTGCCAGCAGCCCTCGGACAGGGGGCGAAGCTTTCTTT; CDR3: CASSPRTGGEAFF
D: TRBD1; J: TRBJ1-2; size: few; V: TRBV28; DNA: TGTGCCAGCAGAGTGGCCGGGACAGGGAAGGGCTACACCTTC; CDR3: CASRVAGTGKGYTF
D: -; J: TRBJ1-1; size: -; V: TRBV5-1; DNA: TGCGCCAGCAGCCTGTACAGGGAAAACACTGAAGCTTTCTTT; CDR3: CASSLYRENTEAFF